The 15 T cell receptor beta chains in this list originate from one sample, sequenced in a study of cytomegalovirus exposure and HLA in healthy donors. Primers for the PCR totalled 60 Vbeta and 13 Jbeta. Data came from immunoSEQ multiplex PCR; TCRdb stores just in-frame clones and leaves some out. Among some 180,000 clones, 75% to 90% were seen once, and the ten largest hold 1.4%. The material sequenced was PBMCs. The receptors were gathered from a girl aged 5-17 years in good health and CMV-seropositive.

The chain has TRBV7-8 and TRBJ2-5, with D possibly TRBD2 on 5 matching bases. V was trimmed by 5 bases and J by 4 bases, leaving 20 bases between them. Looked up from germline, CDR1 is SGHVS and CDR2 is FQNEAQ. The CDR3 length is 16 residues. The CDR3 loop reads CASSPRWASSRETQYF. The CDR3 DNA follows: TGTGCCAGCAGCCCCAGGTGGGCTAGCAGTCGAGAGACCCAGTACTTC. The whole variable domain, filled in from reference TRBV7-8 and TRBJ2-5, reads GAGVSQSPRYKVAKRGQDVALRCDPISGHVSLFWYQQALGQGPEFLTYFQNEAQLDKSGLPSDRFFAERPEGSVSTLKIQRTQQEDSAVYLCASSPRWASSRETQYFGPGTRLLVL.

The chain uses TRBV7-3 and TRBJ1-2, with 7 nucleotides matching TRBD1. V trimming: 9 bases; J trimming: 4 bases; junction bases outside the gene matches: 14. The germline V gene encodes CDR1 SGHTA and CDR2 FQGTGA. The CDR3 is 15 residues long. In DNA form, the CDR3 reads TGTGCCAGTCGACCTTCCGCGCAGGGGGTCTATGGCTACACCTTC. Amino acid sequence: CASRPSAQGVYGYTF.

This chain links TRBV10-2 with TRBJ1-4, with D perhaps matching TRBD1 (6 bases). V gave up 6 bases and J gave up 3 bases, with 14 bases separating them. Germline V gene sequence: CDR1 WSHSY, CDR2 SAAADI. The CDR3 consists of 15 residues. Written as DNA, the CDR3 is TGCGCCAGCAGCGGGGGGGGGCAATCTAATGAAAAACTGTTTTTT. Its protein product is CASSGGGQSNEKLFF.

This clone was seen more than once but under ten times. The chain links TRBV5-1 to TRBJ2-2; D is unclear. The V gene's germline CDR1 is SGHRS and CDR2 YFSETQ. This CDR3 has 13 residues. V lost 7 bases to trimming and J lost 2 bases, with 9 bases between them. CDR3 amino acids: CASGALNTGELFF. For the CDR3, the DNA is TGCGCCAGCGGTGCCCTAAACACCGGGGAGCTGTTTTTT.

This sequence joins TRBV6-1 and TRBJ1-2; 8 bases are shared with TRBD1. CDR3 length: 14 residues. With 4 bases clipped from V and 6 bases from J, the junction kept 7 bases outside the gene matches. Germline V lookup: CDR1 MNHNS, CDR2 SASEGT. For the CDR3, the DNA is TGTGCCAGCAGTGGCCGACAGGGGAGGGATGGCTACACCTTC. Translation: CASSGRQGRDGYTF.

The chain is built from TRBV11-2 and TRBJ2-1; the match to TRBD2 covers 10 bases. Germline V gene data show CDR1 as SGHAT and CDR2 as FQNNGV. Trimming cost V 6 bases and J 10 bases; bases outside gene matches: 15. The CDR3 sequence is 16 residues long. The CDR3 is CASSFLLAGFFGEQFF. For the CDR3, the DNA is TGTGCCAGCAGTTTCCTACTAGCGGGATTTTTTGGGGAGCAGTTCTTC.

The V gene is TRBV5-1, the J gene TRBJ2-7; maybe TRBD1 (6 bases). This CDR3 contains 14 residues. Germline CDR1 SGHRS, CDR2 YFSETQ. V was clipped by 5 bases and J by 0 bases, with 12 bases between them. The CDR3: CASRDSSSSYEQYF. The CDR3 coding sequence is TGCGCCAGCAGGGACAGTTCGAGCTCCTACGAGCAGTACTTC. Based on the CDR3 plus reference TRBV5-1 and TRBJ2-7, the full variable domain is KAGVTQTPRYLIKTRGQQVTLSCSPISGHRSVSWYQQTPGQGLQFLFEYFSETQRNKGNFPGRFSGRQFSNSRSEMNVSTLELGDSALYLCASRDSSSSYEQYFGPGTRLTVT.

The chain links TRBV10-3 to TRBJ2-5; 16 bases map to TRBD2. This CDR3 region has 15 residues. Germline V CDR1 and CDR2: ENHRY, SYGVKD. The junction had 1 base not matched to a gene; V was cut back by 0 bases and J by 9 bases. In DNA form, the CDR3 reads TGTGCCATCAGTGAGTCGGGACTAGCGGGAGGGGCCCAGTACTTC. This sequence encodes CAISESGLAGGAQYF.

The V call is TRBV4-1, the J call TRBJ1-2; 8 bases map to TRBD1. Germline trimming cut 3 bases from V and 4 bases from J; bases unmatched to any gene: 10. The CDR3 contains 16 residues. Germline assignment: CDR1 MGHRA and CDR2 YSYEKL. CDR3 amino acids: CASSQDPDRAAYGYTF. The CDR3 coding sequence is TGCGCCAGCAGCCAGGACCCGGACAGGGCCGCCTATGGCTACACCTTC.

V gene TRBV5-4 combines with J gene TRBJ2-7; no reliable D call. Between the trimmed V and J ends, which lost 1 base and 0 bases, there was a span of 17 bases. CDR3 length: 17 amino acids. Germline V gene data show CDR1 as SGHNT and CDR2 as YYREEE (reference sequence). CDR3 amino acids: CASSLSSAQNPSYEQYF. The CDR3 coding sequence is TGTGCCAGCAGCTTGTCTTCCGCCCAGAACCCCTCCTACGAGCAGTACTTC.

The rearrangement uses TRBV6-1 and TRBJ1-2; unclear D gene. Trimming removed 6 bases at V and 6 bases at J, with 8 bases between. The CDR3 totals 11 residues. CDR1 and CDR2 (germline): MNHNS, SASEGT. The CDR3 DNA is TGTGCCAGCAGCCAGACTCATGGCTACACCTTC. This codes for CASSQTHGYTF.

The V and J genes are TRBV27 and TRBJ1-1, with D maybe TRBD1 (5 bases). Germline lookup yields CDR1 MNHEY and CDR2 SMNVEV (reference sequence). This CDR3 spans 12 amino acids. The ends were cut back, 6 bases at V and 4 bases at J, with 9 bases in the middle. CDR3 DNA: TGTGCCAGCAGATCCAGGGCCACTGAAGCTTTCTTT. Translating it yields CASRSRATEAFF.

This clone was seen only once. The chain joins TRBV25-1 to TRBJ2-3, with TRBD2 matching 10 bases. Germline CDR1 is MGHDK and CDR2 is SYGVNS. With V trimmed by 4 bases and J by 3 bases, 10 bases remained unmatched. The CDR3 is made up of 17 amino acids. The CDR3 DNA sequence: TGTGCCAGCAGTGGCTTCGCTAGCGGGAGTATAACAGATACGCAGTATTTT. It encodes CASSGFASGSITDTQYF.

The chain joins TRBV7-9 to TRBJ2-1; TRBD2 is a possible D gene (6 bases). The CDR3 is 17 amino acids. V shed 1 base and J shed 5 bases, with 18 bases lying between them. The germline gives CDR1 SEHNR, CDR2 FQNEAQ (reference sequence). The CDR3 sequence is CASSLVGLAGGNNEQFF. CDR3 sequence (DNA): TGTGCCAGCAGCTTAGTGGGACTTGCGGGCGGTAACAATGAGCAGTTCTTC.

The chain couples TRBV9 to TRBJ2-1, with 14 bases that match TRBD2. This CDR3 is 19 amino acids long. The V gene's germline CDR1 is SGDLS and CDR2 YYNGEE. The junction had 8 bases not matched to a gene; V was cut back by 3 bases and J by 0 bases. In DNA, the CDR3 is TGTGCCAGCAGCGGGTTTGGGGGGACTAGCGGGAGCTCCTACAATGAGCAGTTCTTC. The encoded protein is CASSGFGGTSGSSYNEQFF.